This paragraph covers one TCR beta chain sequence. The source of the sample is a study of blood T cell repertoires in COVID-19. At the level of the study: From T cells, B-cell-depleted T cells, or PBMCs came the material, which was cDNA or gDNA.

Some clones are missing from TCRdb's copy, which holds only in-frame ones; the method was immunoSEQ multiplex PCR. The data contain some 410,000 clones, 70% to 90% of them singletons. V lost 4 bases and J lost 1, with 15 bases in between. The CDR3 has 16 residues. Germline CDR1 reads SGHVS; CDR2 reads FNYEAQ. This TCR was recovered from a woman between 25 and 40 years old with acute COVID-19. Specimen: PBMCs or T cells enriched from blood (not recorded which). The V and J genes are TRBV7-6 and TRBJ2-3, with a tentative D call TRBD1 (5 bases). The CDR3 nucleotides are TGTGCCAGCAGCTCCGGCTATGGACAAGGCACAGATACGCAGTATTTT. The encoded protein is CASSSGYGQGTDTQYF.